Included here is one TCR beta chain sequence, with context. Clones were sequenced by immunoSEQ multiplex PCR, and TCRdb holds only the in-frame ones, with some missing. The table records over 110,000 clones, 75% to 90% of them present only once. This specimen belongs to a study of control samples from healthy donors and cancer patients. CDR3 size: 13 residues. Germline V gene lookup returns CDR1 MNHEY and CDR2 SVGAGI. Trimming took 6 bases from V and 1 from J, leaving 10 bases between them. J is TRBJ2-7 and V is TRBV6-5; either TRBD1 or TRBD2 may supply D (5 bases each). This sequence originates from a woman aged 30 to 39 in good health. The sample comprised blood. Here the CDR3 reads CASRSGASYEQYF. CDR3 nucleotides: TGTGCCAGCAGATCCGGGGCGTCCTACGAGCAGTACTTC.